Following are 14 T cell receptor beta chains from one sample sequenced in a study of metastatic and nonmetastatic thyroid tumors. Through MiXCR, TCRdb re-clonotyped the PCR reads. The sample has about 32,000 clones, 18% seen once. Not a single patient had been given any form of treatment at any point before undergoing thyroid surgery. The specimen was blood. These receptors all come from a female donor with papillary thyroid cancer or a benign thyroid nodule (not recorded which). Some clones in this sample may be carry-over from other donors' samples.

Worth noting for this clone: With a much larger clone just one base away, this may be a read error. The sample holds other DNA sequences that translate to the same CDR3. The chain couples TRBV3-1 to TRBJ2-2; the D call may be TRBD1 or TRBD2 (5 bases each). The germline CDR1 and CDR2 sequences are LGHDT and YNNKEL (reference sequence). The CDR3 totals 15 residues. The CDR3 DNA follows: TGTGCCAGCAGCCCCGGGACGGCGGACACTGGGGAGCTGTTTTTT. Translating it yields CASSPGTADTGELFF.

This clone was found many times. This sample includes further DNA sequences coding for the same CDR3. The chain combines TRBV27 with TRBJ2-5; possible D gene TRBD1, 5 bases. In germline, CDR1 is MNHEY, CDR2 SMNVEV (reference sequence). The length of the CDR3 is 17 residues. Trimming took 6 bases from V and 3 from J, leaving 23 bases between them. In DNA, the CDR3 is TGTGCCAGCAGACCACACACCAGGGTTAACCTAAAAGAGACCCAGTACTTC. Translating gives CASRPHTRVNLKETQYF.

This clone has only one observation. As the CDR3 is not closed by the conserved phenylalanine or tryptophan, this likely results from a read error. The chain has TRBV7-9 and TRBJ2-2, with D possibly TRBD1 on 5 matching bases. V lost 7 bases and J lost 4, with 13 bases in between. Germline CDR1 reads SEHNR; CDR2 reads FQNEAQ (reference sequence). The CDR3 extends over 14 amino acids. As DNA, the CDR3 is TGTGCCAGCATCCCCCGACAGTTCACCGGGGAGCTGTTTTCT. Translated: CASIPRQFTGELFS.

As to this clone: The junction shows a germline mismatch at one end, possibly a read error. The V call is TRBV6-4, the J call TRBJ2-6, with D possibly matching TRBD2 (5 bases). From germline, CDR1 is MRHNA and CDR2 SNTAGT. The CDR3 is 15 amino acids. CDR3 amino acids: CASSEGSSVANFLTF. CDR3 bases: TGTGCCAGCAGTGAAGGGAGCTCTGTGGCCAACTTCCTGACTTTC.

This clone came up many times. CDR3 DNA sequence: TGTGCCAGCAGTCCAGACAGGGCTACCACAGATACGCAGTATTTT. Translation: CASSPDRATTDTQYF. The rearrangement joins TRBV2 to TRBJ2-3, with 7 bases lining up with TRBD1. The length of the CDR3 is 15 residues. The ends lost 5 bases at V and 2 bases at J; junction bases unmatched: 7. CDR1 and CDR2 from the germline V gene are SNHLY and FYNNEI.

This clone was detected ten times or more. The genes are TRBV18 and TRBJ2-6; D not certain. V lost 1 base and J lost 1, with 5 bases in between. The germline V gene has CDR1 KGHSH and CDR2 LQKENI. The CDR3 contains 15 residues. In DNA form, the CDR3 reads TGTGCCAGCTCACCACAGGGATCTGGGGCCAACGTCCTGACTTTC. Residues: CASSPQGSGANVLTF.

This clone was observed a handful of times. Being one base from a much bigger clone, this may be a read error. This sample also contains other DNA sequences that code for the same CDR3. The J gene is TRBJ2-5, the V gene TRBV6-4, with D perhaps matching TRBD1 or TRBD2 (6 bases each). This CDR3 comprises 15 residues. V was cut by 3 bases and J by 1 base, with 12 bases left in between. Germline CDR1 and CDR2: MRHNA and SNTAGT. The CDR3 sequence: CASSEKGGGQETQYF. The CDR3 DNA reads TGTGCCAGCAGTGAAAAGGGGGGAGGCCAAGAGACCCAGTACTTC.

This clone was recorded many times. As DNA, the CDR3 is TGTGCCAGCAGTGGGACAGGAGGTAATGAAAAACTGTTTTTT. This encodes CASSGTGGNEKLFF. This chain uses TRBV2 with TRBJ1-4, with TRBD1 matching 7 bases. The CDR3 is 14 amino acids. The junction had 3 bases not matched to a gene; V was cut back by 4 bases and J by 4 bases. Germline V CDR1 and CDR2: SNHLY, FYNNEI.

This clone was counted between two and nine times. This chain's CDR3 is CASSIDRDQPQHF. In DNA, the CDR3 is TGTGCCAGTAGTATCGACAGGGACCAGCCCCAGCATTTT. The chain employs TRBV19 and TRBJ1-5; 7 positions match TRBD1. The ends lost 3 bases at V and 7 bases at J; junction bases unmatched: 3. In germline, CDR1 is LNHDA, CDR2 SQIVND (reference sequence). The CDR3 runs 13 residues.

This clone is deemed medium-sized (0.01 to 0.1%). CDR3 nucleotide sequence: TGTGCCAGCAGCCGTAACAGGTGGGGGGAGCAGTACTTC. Amino acids: CASSRNRWGEQYF. This chain uses TRBV12-3 or TRBV12-4 with TRBJ2-7; either TRBD1 or TRBD2 may supply D (5 bases each). The germline V and J ends were trimmed by 6 bases and 7 bases, with 16 bases remaining between them. The CDR3 is 13 amino acids.

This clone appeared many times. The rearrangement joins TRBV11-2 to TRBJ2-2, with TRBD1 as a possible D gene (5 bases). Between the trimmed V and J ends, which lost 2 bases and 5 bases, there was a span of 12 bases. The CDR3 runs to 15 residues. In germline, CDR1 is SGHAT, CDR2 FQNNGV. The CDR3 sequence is CASSLRGAGTGELFF. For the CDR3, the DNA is TGTGCCAGCAGCTTAAGGGGCGCTGGGACCGGGGAGCTGTTTTTT.

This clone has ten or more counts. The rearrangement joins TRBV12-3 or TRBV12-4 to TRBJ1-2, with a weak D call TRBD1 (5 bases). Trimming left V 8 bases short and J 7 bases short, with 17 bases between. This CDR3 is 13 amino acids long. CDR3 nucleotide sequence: TGTGCCAGCCTGCGCGGGGACGTACGTGGCTACACCTTC. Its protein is CASLRGDVRGYTF.

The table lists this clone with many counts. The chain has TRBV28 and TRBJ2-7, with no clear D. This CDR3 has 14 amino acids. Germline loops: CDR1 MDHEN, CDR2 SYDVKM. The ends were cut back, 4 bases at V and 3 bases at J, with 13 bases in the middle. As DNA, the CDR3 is TGTGCCAGCAGTTCCGATGGGGTATTCTACGAGCAGTACTTC. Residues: CASSSDGVFYEQYF. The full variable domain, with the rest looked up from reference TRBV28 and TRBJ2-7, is DVKVTQSSRYLVKRTGEKVFLECVQDMDHENMFWYRQDPGLGLRLIYFSYDVKMKEKGDIPEGYSVSREKKERFSLILESASTNQTSMYLCASSSDGVFYEQYFGPGTRLTVT.

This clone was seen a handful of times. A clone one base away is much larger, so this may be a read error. The CDR3 loop reads CSAEVPVGVAQYF. CDR3 coding DNA: TGCAGCGCTGAGGTCCCAGTGGGTGTGGCGCAGTATTTT. This rearrangement joins TRBV29-1 to TRBJ2-3; D uncertain. The CDR3 consists of 13 residues. V was pared by 7 bases and J by 10 bases, with 21 bases between. Germline CDR1 is SQVTM and CDR2 is ANQGSEA.